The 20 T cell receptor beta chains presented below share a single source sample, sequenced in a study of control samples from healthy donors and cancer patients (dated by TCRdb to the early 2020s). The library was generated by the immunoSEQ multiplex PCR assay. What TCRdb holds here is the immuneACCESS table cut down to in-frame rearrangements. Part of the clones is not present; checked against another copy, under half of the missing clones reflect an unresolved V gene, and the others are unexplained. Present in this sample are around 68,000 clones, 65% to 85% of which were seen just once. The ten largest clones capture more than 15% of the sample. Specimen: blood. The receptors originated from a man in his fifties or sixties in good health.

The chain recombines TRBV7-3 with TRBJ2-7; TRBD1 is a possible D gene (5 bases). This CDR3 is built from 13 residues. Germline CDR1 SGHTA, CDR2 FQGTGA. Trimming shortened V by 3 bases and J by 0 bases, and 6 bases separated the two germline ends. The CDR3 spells CASSFGASYEQYF. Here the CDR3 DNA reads TGTGCCAGCAGCTTTGGGGCCTCCTACGAGCAGTACTTC.

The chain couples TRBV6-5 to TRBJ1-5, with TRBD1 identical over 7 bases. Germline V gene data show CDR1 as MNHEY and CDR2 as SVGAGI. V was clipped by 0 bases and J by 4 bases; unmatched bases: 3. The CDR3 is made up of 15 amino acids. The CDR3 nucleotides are TGTGCCAGCAGTTACTCGCGACAGGGTAATCAGCCCCAGCATTTT. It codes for CASSYSRQGNQPQHF.

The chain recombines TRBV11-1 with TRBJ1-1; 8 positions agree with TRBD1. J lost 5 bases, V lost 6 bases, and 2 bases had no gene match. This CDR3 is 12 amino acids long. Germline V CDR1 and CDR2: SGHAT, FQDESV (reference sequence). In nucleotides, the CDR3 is TGTGCCAGCAGTCGACAGGGGACTGAAGCTTTCTTT. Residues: CASSRQGTEAFF.

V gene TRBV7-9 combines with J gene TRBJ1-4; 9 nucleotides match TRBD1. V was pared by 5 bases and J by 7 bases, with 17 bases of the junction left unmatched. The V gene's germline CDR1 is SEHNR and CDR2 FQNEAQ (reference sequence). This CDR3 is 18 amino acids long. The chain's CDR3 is CASSIGTGTSDSPEKLFF. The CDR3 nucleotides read TGTGCCAGCAGCATCGGGACAGGGACTTCGGACTCGCCTGAAAAACTGTTTTTT.

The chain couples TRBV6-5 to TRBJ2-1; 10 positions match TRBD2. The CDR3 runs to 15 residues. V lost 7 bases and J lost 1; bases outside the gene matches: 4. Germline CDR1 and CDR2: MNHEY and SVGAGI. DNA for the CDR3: TGTGCCAGCAACCAACTAGCGGGATCCTACAATGAGCAGTTCTTC. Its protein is CASNQLAGSYNEQFF.

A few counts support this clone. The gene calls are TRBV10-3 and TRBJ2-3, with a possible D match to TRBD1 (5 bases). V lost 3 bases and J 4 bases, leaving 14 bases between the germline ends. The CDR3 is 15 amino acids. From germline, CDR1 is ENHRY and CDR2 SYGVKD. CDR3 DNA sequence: TGTGCCATCAGTGACAGGGTATCGCGCCCAGATACGCAGTATTTT. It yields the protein CAISDRVSRPDTQYF.

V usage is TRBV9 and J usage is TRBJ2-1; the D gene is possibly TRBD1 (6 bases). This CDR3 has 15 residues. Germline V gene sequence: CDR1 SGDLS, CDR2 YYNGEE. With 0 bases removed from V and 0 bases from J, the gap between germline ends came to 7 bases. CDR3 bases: TGTGCCAGCAGCGTAGGGACAGTCTCCTACAATGAGCAGTTCTTC. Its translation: CASSVGTVSYNEQFF.

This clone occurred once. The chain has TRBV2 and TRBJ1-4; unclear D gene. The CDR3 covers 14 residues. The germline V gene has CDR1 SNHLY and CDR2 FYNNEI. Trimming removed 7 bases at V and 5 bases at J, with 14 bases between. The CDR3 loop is CASTDRGQNEKLFF. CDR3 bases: TGTGCCAGCACCGATAGAGGGCAAAATGAAAAACTGTTTTTT.

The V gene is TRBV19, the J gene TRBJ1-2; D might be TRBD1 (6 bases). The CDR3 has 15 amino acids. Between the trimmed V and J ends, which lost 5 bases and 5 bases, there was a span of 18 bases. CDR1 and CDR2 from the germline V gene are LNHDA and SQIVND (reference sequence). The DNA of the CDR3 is TGTGCCAGTAGTCCCCCCTCCGGGGGCGGATATGGCTACACCTTC. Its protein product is CASSPPSGGGYGYTF.

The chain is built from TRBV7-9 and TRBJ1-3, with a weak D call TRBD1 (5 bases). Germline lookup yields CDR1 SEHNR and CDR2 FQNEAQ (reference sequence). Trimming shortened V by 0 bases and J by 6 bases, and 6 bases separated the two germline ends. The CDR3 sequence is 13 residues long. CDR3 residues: CASSLADKNTIYF. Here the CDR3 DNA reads TGTGCCAGCAGCTTAGCGGACAAAAACACCATATATTTT.

Here the CDR3 DNA reads TGTGCCAGCAGCTCCGGGCCGGACAGGGCGTCTTCCTACGAGCAGTACTTC. Its protein is CASSSGPDRASSYEQYF. This rearrangement joins TRBV7-8 to TRBJ2-7; 8 bases match TRBD1. The CDR3 totals 17 residues. Trimming took 4 bases from V and 1 from J; bases not matched to a gene: 12. Germline V gene data show CDR1 as SGHVS and CDR2 as FQNEAQ.

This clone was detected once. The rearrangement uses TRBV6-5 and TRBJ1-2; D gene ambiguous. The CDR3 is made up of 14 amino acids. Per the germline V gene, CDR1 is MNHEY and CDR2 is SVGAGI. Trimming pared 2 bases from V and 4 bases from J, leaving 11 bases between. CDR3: CASSYVQPGYGYTF. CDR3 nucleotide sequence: TGTGCCAGCAGTTACGTCCAACCTGGCTATGGCTACACCTTC.

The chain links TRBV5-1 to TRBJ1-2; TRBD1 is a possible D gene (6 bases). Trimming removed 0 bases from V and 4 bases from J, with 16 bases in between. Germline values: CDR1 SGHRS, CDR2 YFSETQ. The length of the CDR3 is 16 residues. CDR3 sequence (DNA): TGCGCCAGCAGCTTGGCCTCAGGGGCTCGAGGCTATGGCTACACCTTC. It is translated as CASSLASGARGYGYTF.

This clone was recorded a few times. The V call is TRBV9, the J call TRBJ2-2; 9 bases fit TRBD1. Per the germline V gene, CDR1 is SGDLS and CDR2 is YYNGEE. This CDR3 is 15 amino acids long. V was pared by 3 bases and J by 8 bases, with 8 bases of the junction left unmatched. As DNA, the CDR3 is TGTGCCAGCAGCGAAACGACAGGGGGTTCGGGGGAGCTGTTTTTT. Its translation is CASSETTGGSGELFF. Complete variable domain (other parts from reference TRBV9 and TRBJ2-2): DSGVTQTPKHLITATGQRVTLRCSPRSGDLSVYWYQQSLDQGLQFLIQYYNGEERAKGNILERFSAQQFPDLHSELNLSSLELGDSALYFCASSETTGGSGELFFGEGSRLTVL.

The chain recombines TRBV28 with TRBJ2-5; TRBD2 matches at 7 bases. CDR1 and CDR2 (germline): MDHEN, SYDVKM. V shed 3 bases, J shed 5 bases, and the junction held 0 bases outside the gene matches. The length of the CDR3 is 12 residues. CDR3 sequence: CASSLRGETQYF. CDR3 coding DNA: TGTGCCAGCAGTTTGCGGGGGGAGACCCAGTACTTC.

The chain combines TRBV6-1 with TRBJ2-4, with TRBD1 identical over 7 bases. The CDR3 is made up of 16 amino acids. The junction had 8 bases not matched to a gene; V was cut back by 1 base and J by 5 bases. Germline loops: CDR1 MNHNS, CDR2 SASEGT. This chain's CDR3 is CASSEVPPGGQNIQYF. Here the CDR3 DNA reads TGTGCCAGCAGTGAAGTCCCACCAGGGGGACAAAACATTCAGTACTTC.

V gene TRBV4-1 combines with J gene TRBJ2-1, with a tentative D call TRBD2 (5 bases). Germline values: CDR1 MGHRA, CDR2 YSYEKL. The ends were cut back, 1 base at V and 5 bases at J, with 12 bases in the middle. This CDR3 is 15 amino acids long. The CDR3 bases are TGCGCCAGCAGCCAAGGTTCTAGCCCCAACAATGAGCAGTTCTTC. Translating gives CASSQGSSPNNEQFF.

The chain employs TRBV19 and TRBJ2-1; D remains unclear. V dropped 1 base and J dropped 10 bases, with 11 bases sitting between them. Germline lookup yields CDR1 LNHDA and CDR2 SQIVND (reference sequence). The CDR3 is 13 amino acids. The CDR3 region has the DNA TGTGCCAGTAGTATAGTGGGCGGTTACGAGCAGTTCTTC. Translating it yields CASSIVGGYEQFF.

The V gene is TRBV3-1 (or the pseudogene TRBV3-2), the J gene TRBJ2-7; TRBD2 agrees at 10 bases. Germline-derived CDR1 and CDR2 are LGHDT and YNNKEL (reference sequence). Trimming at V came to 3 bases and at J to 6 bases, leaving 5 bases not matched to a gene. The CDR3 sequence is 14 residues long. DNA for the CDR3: TGTGCCAGCAGCCAGCTAGCGGGAGTTTTCGAGCAGTACTTC. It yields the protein CASSQLAGVFEQYF.

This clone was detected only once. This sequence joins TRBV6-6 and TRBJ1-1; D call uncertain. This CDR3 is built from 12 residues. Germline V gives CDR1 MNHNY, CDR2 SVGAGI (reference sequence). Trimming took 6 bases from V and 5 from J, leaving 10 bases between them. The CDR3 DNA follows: TGTGCCAGCAGGGAGGCGGTAACTGAAGCTTTCTTT. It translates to CASREAVTEAFF.